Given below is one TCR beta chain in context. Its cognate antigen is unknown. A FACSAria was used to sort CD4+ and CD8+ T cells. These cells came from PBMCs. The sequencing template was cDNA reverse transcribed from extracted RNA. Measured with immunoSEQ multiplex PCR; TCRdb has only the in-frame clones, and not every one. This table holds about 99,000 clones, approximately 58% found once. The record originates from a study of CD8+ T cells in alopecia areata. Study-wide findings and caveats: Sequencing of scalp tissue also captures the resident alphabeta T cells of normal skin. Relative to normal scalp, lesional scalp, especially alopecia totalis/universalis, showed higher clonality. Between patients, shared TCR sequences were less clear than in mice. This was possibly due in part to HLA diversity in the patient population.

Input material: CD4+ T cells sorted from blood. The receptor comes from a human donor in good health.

The CDR3: CASSFRGTSDTQYF. The CDR3 nucleotides are TGTGCCAGCAGTTTCAGAGGGACCTCCGATACGCAGTATTTT. The V call is TRBV28, the J call TRBJ2-3; TRBD1 or TRBD2 may be the D gene (5 bases each). This CDR3 is 14 amino acids long. Germline V gene data show CDR1 as MDHEN and CDR2 as SYDVKM. The ends were cut back, 3 bases at V and 6 bases at J, with 13 bases in the middle.